What follows are 27 T cell receptor beta chains derived from one specimen sequenced in a study of blood T cell repertoires in COVID-19. Sequencing was performed with immunoSEQ multiplex PCR; in TCRdb, only in-frame clones are kept and a portion is missing. The table shows about 53,000 clones, with around 82% occurring only once. Sequencing was carried out using peripheral blood. The receptors were sampled from a woman in her sixties or seventies with acute or convalescent COVID-19.

The J gene is TRBJ1-6, the V gene TRBV24-1; D unclear. Trimming shortened V by 0 bases and J by 4 bases, and 15 bases separated the two germline ends. Per the germline V gene, CDR1 is KGHDR and CDR2 is SFDVKD. The CDR3 totals 18 residues. Here the CDR3 DNA reads TGTGCCACCAGTGATTTGATTTCTGGGCAGATTTATAATTCACCCCTCCACTTT. This codes for CATSDLISGQIYNSPLHF.

V gene TRBV30 combines with J gene TRBJ2-7, with 9 bases fitting TRBD1. Germline assignment: CDR1 GTSNPN and CDR2 SVGIG (reference sequence). This CDR3 spans 14 amino acids. With 5 bases clipped from V and 2 bases from J, the junction kept 7 bases outside the gene matches. The DNA for the CDR3 is TGTGCCTGGGACAGGGGGAGACCCACCTACGAGCAGTACTTC. Translated: CAWDRGRPTYEQYF.

The V call is TRBV24-1, the J call TRBJ1-2; possible D gene TRBD1, 5 bases. The CDR3 loop spans 13 amino acids. Per germline, CDR1 KGHDR and CDR2 SFDVKD. V lost 1 base, J lost 8 bases, and 10 bases lay in between. CDR3 nucleotides: TGTGCCACCAGTGATTTAGGGGCCCGGGGCTACACCTTC. This encodes CATSDLGARGYTF.

CDR3 DNA: TGTGCCAGCAAAACGACAGGGGGTATCGTTAACGAGCAGTACTTC. Protein sequence: CASKTTGGIVNEQYF. The genes are TRBV28 and TRBJ2-7, with 9 bases fitting TRBD1. Trimming cost V 7 bases and J 5 bases; bases outside gene matches: 12. The CDR3 runs 15 residues. From germline, CDR1 is MDHEN and CDR2 SYDVKM.

This chain links TRBV30 with TRBJ1-6; no clear D gene. V was pared by 2 bases and J by 7 bases, with 12 bases between. The germline CDR1 and CDR2 sequences are GTSNPN and SVGIG (reference sequence). The CDR3 is 14 residues long. The DNA for the CDR3 is TGTGCCTGGAGTCTGCTCCAGAAGAATTCACCCCTCCACTTT. Protein: CAWSLLQKNSPLHF.

This chain connects TRBV30 to TRBJ2-6, with D maybe TRBD2 (8 bases). This CDR3 has 19 amino acids. The germline gives CDR1 GTSNPN, CDR2 SVGIG (reference sequence). Trimming shortened V by 3 bases and J by 0 bases, and 21 bases separated the two germline ends. CDR3: CAWSQHRGGGSSGANVLTF. Here the CDR3 DNA reads TGTGCCTGGAGCCAACACAGGGGCGGGGGGAGCTCTGGGGCCAACGTCCTGACTTTC.

The gene calls are TRBV7-9 and TRBJ2-2; 9 nucleotides agree with TRBD2. This CDR3 contains 15 residues. The J segment lost 6 bases and the V segment lost 5 bases, leaving 7 bases of the junction unmatched. From germline, CDR1 is SEHNR and CDR2 FQNEAQ (reference sequence). The CDR3 is CASSPSGGGAGELFF. The CDR3 DNA reads as TGTGCCAGCAGCCCTTCAGGCGGGGGGGCCGGGGAGCTGTTTTTT.

The chain combines TRBV6-1 with TRBJ1-6; D is perhaps TRBD1 (5 bases). Looked up from germline, CDR1 is MNHNS and CDR2 is SASEGT. V lost 3 bases to trimming and J lost 9 bases, with 15 bases between them. The CDR3 has 15 residues. In nucleotides, the CDR3 is TGTGCCAGCAGTGAGAGGACACTACAAACTTCACCCCTCCACTTT. Its protein is CASSERTLQTSPLHF.

The V call is TRBV7-3, the J call TRBJ1-5; a weak D match, TRBD1 (6 bases). The CDR3 sequence is 15 residues long. V was clipped by 1 base and J by 3 bases, with 10 bases between them. The germline gives CDR1 SGHTA, CDR2 FQGTGA. CDR3 coding DNA: TGTGCCAGCAGCTTAAGAGGGGGTCCCAATCAGCCCCAGCATTTT. It encodes CASSLRGGPNQPQHF.

This clone was seen just once. V gene TRBV2 combines with J gene TRBJ2-1; a possible D gene is TRBD1 (6 bases). Looked up from germline, CDR1 is SNHLY and CDR2 is FYNNEI. The CDR3 spans 14 residues. The ends were cut back, 7 bases at V and 0 bases at J, with 10 bases in the middle. Here the CDR3 reads CASTGTRSYNEQFF. The CDR3 DNA sequence: TGTGCCAGCACCGGGACACGCTCCTACAATGAGCAGTTCTTC. The whole variable domain, filled in from reference TRBV2 and TRBJ2-1, reads EPEVTQTPSHQVTQMGQEVILRCVPISNHLYFYWYRQILGQKVEFLVSFYNNEISEKSEIFDDQFSVERPDGSNFTLKIRSTKLEDSAMYFCASTGTRSYNEQFFGPGTRLTVL.

The CDR3 sequence is CASSYSRTGFEAFF. CDR3 sequence (DNA): TGTGCCAGCAGTTACTCGAGGACGGGGTTTGAAGCTTTCTTT. The chain joins TRBV6-5 to TRBJ1-1; D gene uncertain. The CDR3 is 14 amino acids. CDR1 MNHEY and CDR2 SVGAGI come from the germline V gene. V was trimmed by 0 bases and J by 7 bases, leaving 12 bases between them.

The chain recombines TRBV4-2 with TRBJ2-3, with a tentative D call TRBD1 (7 bases). The V gene lost 1 base and the J gene lost 2 bases, with 19 bases spanning the gap. The CDR3 covers 18 residues. CDR1 LGHNA and CDR2 YNFKEQ come from the germline V gene. CDR3 sequence (DNA): TGTGCCAGCAGCCAAGCGGGACGAGGGGGCGGGGACACAGATACGCAGTATTTT. It specifies CASSQAGRGGGDTDTQYF.

This clone was seen a handful of times. J is TRBJ2-7 and V is TRBV4-1, with D possibly TRBD2 on 5 matching bases. CDR3 length equals 15 residues. Germline V lookup: CDR1 MGHRA, CDR2 YSYEKL. Trimming left V 4 bases short and J 0 bases short, with 13 bases between. The CDR3 DNA reads as TGCGCCAGCAGCCTCGGACTGACGGACTCCTACGAGCAGTACTTC. Its protein is CASSLGLTDSYEQYF.

The rearrangement links TRBV6-5 to TRBJ1-2, with D possibly matching TRBD1 (5 bases). Trimming shortened V by 5 bases and J by 5 bases, and 15 bases separated the two germline ends. The CDR3 runs to 14 residues. CDR1 is MNHEY and CDR2 is SVGAGI in the germline V gene. The CDR3 here is CASSIEAGGYGYTF. DNA for the CDR3: TGTGCCAGCAGTATCGAGGCGGGGGGATATGGCTACACCTTC.

V is TRBV5-6 and J is TRBJ1-2; D perhaps matches TRBD1 (6 bases). V lost 2 bases and J 6 bases, leaving 26 bases between the germline ends. The length of the CDR3 is 18 residues. Germline CDR1 reads SGHDT; CDR2 reads YYEEEE. CDR3 in amino acids: CASSFFDVDRLATDGYTF. CDR3 in DNA: TGTGCCAGCAGCTTTTTCGACGTGGACAGATTGGCAACGGATGGCTACACCTTC.

The V gene is TRBV7-9, the J gene TRBJ1-1, with 7 bases matching TRBD1. CDR3 length: 14 residues. Germline trimming cut 5 bases from V and 5 bases from J; bases unmatched to any gene: 8. Germline values: CDR1 SEHNR, CDR2 FQNEAQ (reference sequence). Here the CDR3 reads CASSPRGLGTEAFF. The CDR3, as DNA: TGTGCCAGCAGCCCGAGGGGGCTGGGGACTGAAGCTTTCTTT. Together with reference TRBV7-9 and TRBJ1-1, the CDR3 gives the full variable domain: DTGVSQNPRHKITKRGQNVTFRCDPISEHNRLYWYRQTLGQGPEFLTYFQNEAQLEKSRLLSDRFSAERPKGSFSTLEIQRTEQGDSAMYLCASSPRGLGTEAFFGQGTRLTVV.

The CDR3, as DNA: TGTGCCAGCAGCTCAGATCAGGGTTGGGACACTGAAGCTTTCTTT. Translation gives CASSSDQGWDTEAFF. The chain recombines TRBV7-2 with TRBJ1-1; a possible D gene is TRBD1 (5 bases). Trimming took off 4 bases at V and 3 bases at J, with 15 bases between the two ends. The CDR3 has 15 residues. The germline gives CDR1 SGHTA, CDR2 FQGNSA. Full variable domain (outside the CDR3, taken from reference TRBV7-2 and TRBJ1-1): GAGVSQSPSNKVTEKGKDVELRCDPISGHTALYWYRQSLGQGLEFLIYFQGNSAPDKSGLPSDRFSAERTGGSVSTLTIQRTQQEDSAVYLCASSSDQGWDTEAFFGQGTRLTVV.

The rearrangement links TRBV4-1 to TRBJ2-1; TRBD2 matches 16 bases. This CDR3 region has 18 residues. The ends lost 1 base at V and 9 bases at J; junction bases unmatched: 9. CDR1 and CDR2 from the germline V gene are MGHRA and YSYEKL. The CDR3 DNA reads as TGCGCCAGCAGCCAAGGCTTTGAGGGACTAGCGGGGGGGCGTGAGCAGTTCTTC. The encoded protein is CASSQGFEGLAGGREQFF.

J is TRBJ1-1 and V is TRBV19; tentative D call: TRBD1 (6 bases). V lost 7 bases to trimming and J lost 0 bases, with 12 bases between them. The CDR3 contains 14 residues. Germline V lookup: CDR1 LNHDA, CDR2 SQIVND (reference sequence). The DNA of the CDR3 is TGTGCCAGTACTCTACAGGGTTTGAACACTGAAGCTTTCTTT. Its translation: CASTLQGLNTEAFF.

The chain recombines TRBV7-2 with TRBJ1-2; 8 bases align to TRBD1. The CDR3 spans 15 residues. The V segment lost 2 bases and the J segment 2 bases; nucleotides outside the gene matches: 4. The germline gives CDR1 SGHTA, CDR2 FQGNSA. CDR3 sequence reads: CASSLNTGGNYGYTF. CDR3 nucleotide sequence: TGTGCCAGCAGCTTAAACACAGGGGGGAACTATGGCTACACCTTC.

The rearrangement links TRBV2 to TRBJ1-6, with a weak D call TRBD1 (6 bases). Germline CDR1 reads SNHLY; CDR2 reads FYNNEI. Trimming removed 5 bases at V and 8 bases at J, with 19 bases between. CDR3 length equals 16 residues. The CDR3 sequence is CASSSLQGGSYSPLHF. In DNA form, the CDR3 reads TGTGCCAGCAGTTCTTTACAGGGTGGAAGCTATTCACCCCTCCACTTT.

The chain carries TRBV19 and TRBJ1-1, with 7 nucleotides matching TRBD1. V trimming: 5 bases; J trimming: 4 bases; junction bases outside the gene matches: 13. The length of the CDR3 is 16 residues. Germline CDR1 is LNHDA and CDR2 is SQIVND (reference sequence). The CDR3 here is CASSFLTGVRGTEAFF. The DNA of the CDR3 is TGTGCCAGTAGTTTTCTTACAGGGGTAAGGGGCACTGAAGCTTTCTTT. Drawing the rest from reference TRBV19 and TRBJ1-1, the complete variable domain is DGGITQSPKYLFRKEGQNVTLSCEQNLNHDAMYWYRQDPGQGLRLIYYSQIVNDFQKGDIAEGYSVSREKKESFPLTVTSAQKNPTAFYLCASSFLTGVRGTEAFFGQGTRLTVV.

This rearrangement joins TRBV7-2 to TRBJ2-5, with D unclear. This CDR3 is 13 amino acids long. With 1 base removed from V and 4 bases from J, the gap between germline ends came to 7 bases. CDR1 is SGHTA, CDR2 FQGNSA, per germline. The CDR3 DNA follows: TGTGCCAGCAGCTTAGTGCTAACAGAGACCCAGTACTTC. Its protein product is CASSLVLTETQYF.

The genes are TRBV3-1 (or the pseudogene TRBV3-2) and TRBJ1-1; D remains unclear. In germline, CDR1 is LGHDT, CDR2 YNNKEL (reference sequence). Trimming removed 4 bases from V and 5 bases from J, with 11 bases in between. The CDR3 sequence is 13 residues long. CDR3 residues: CASSPPTETEAFF. In DNA, the CDR3 is TGTGCCAGCAGCCCCCCAACAGAGACTGAAGCTTTCTTT.

This clone appeared a single time. This chain joins TRBV7-3 and TRBJ2-1, with D maybe TRBD2 (6 bases). CDR1 is SGHTA, CDR2 FQGTGA, per germline. With 5 bases removed from V and 7 bases from J, the gap between germline ends came to 12 bases. This CDR3 comprises 13 residues. CDR3 bases: TGTGCCAGCAGCCCGAGTGGGGGGAATGAGCAGTTCTTC. This translates into CASSPSGGNEQFF.

This sequence joins TRBV15 and TRBJ1-3; D is perhaps TRBD1 (6 bases). The V end lost 3 bases, the J end lost 0 bases, and 12 bases lay between the germline ends. The CDR3 spans 16 residues. Germline V gene sequence: CDR1 LNHNV, CDR2 YYDKDF (reference sequence). The CDR3: CATSRGHRDSGNTIYF. DNA of the CDR3: TGTGCCACCAGCAGGGGACACAGGGACTCTGGAAACACCATATATTTT. The full variable domain, its missing parts supplied by reference TRBV15 and TRBJ1-3, is DAMVIQNPRYQVTQFGKPVTLSCSQTLNHNVMYWYQQKSSQAPKLLFHYYDKDFNNEADTPDNFQSRRPNTSFCFLDIRSPGLGDTAMYLCATSRGHRDSGNTIYFGEGSWLTVV.

The chain recombines TRBV6-5 with TRBJ2-7, with a tentative D call TRBD1 (5 bases). Germline-derived CDR1 and CDR2 are MNHEY and SVGAGI. V was cut by 0 bases and J by 5 bases, with 14 bases left in between. CDR3 length equals 15 residues. The chain's CDR3 is CASSYSNGLGDEQYF. The DNA of the CDR3 is TGTGCCAGCAGTTACTCGAATGGGTTAGGGGACGAGCAGTACTTC.